The present entry profiles one T cell receptor beta chain with its context. Its antigen is not identified. This entry belongs to a study of shared clonotypes between healthy human individuals. The study, taken as a whole, reports: Blood was the only sampled material, and tissue repertoires likely differ. On the whole, naive subsets had larger estimated richness than memory subsets had.

There are 13 residues in the CDR3. V was clipped by 4 bases and J by 6 bases, with 10 bases between them. Looked up from germline, CDR1 is SGHRS and CDR2 is YFSETQ. Assay: immunoSEQ multiplex PCR; the TCRdb copy retains only in-frame clones and omits some. The data show 2 million to 3 million clones, 90% to 95% seen once. HIV-negative, healthy adults without recent acute infections or vaccinations were the donors. The sequencing input was naive CD4+ T cells sorted from blood. Sample subset: CD45RA+ positively selected. This sequence was found in a man aged 18-30 years in good health. The gene calls are TRBV5-1 and TRBJ1-4, with D uncertain. CDR3 in amino acids: CASSGDRDEKLFF. For the CDR3, the DNA is TGCGCCAGCAGCGGAGACCGGGATGAAAAACTGTTTTTT.